This T cell receptor (beta chain) was identified during a study of blood T cell repertoires in COVID-19. Whole-study context: The origin of the acute and convalescent COVID-19 samples was the United States, Italy and Spain. T cells, B-cell-depleted T cells, or PBMCs supplied cDNA or gDNA.

This CDR3 is 15 amino acids long. CDR1 is LNHNV and CDR2 is YYDKDF in the germline V gene (reference sequence). V was pared by 0 bases and J by 0 bases, with 9 bases between. Under the authors' procedure: Amplification with reference gene primers provided the estimates of nucleated cell counts. Assay used: immunoSEQ multiplex PCR; TCRdb lists only in-frame clones, some missing. V and J calls and clone size are as listed in that table; D and trimming were resolved from the DNA. The data hold 150,000 to 200,000 clones, with 82% observed a single time. The receptor was derived from a woman aged 55-69 years with COVID-19, enrolled during active disease. Specimen: peripheral blood. This chain links TRBV15 with TRBJ2-7; possible D gene TRBD2, 6 bases. CDR3 sequence (DNA): TGTGCCACCAGCAGAGATTTAGCGGTCTCCTACGAGCAGTACTTC. Translation: CATSRDLAVSYEQYF.